The 17 T cell receptor beta chains below were found in one sample sequenced in a study of blood T cell repertoires in COVID-19. TCRdb's table, derived via immunoSEQ multiplex PCR, lists solely in-frame clones and lacks some. The sample yields around 150,000 clones, around 82% seen once. The source material was peripheral blood. These receptors were obtained from a woman in her thirties or forties with COVID-19, enrolled during active disease.

This chain uses TRBV2 with TRBJ2-4; weak D call: TRBD1 (6 bases). Trimming cost V 3 bases and J 0 bases, with 18 bases left between them. This CDR3 comprises 18 residues. Germline V CDR1 and CDR2: SNHLY, FYNNEI. The CDR3 region has the DNA TGTGCCAGCAGTGATCTCGACAGGAGATTAATAGCCAAAAACATTCAGTACTTC. Translating it yields CASSDLDRRLIAKNIQYF.

The chain uses TRBV15 and TRBJ2-5; perhaps TRBD2 as D (5 bases). Trimming cost V 4 bases and J 1 base, with 10 bases left between them. The CDR3 runs 14 residues. Looked up from germline, CDR1 is LNHNV and CDR2 is YYDKDF (reference sequence). The CDR3 reads CATSIAWTQETQYF. The CDR3 coding sequence is TGTGCCACCAGCATAGCGTGGACCCAAGAGACCCAGTACTTC. The full variable domain, its missing parts supplied by reference TRBV15 and TRBJ2-5, is DAMVIQNPRYQVTQFGKPVTLSCSQTLNHNVMYWYQQKSSQAPKLLFHYYDKDFNNEADTPDNFQSRRPNTSFCFLDIRSPGLGDTAMYLCATSIAWTQETQYFGPGTRLLVL.

The chain recombines TRBV6-5 with TRBJ1-2; 10 bases map to TRBD1. CDR1 and CDR2 (germline): MNHEY, SVGAGI. The CDR3 consists of 14 residues. V shed 2 bases, J shed 8 bases, and the junction held 5 bases outside the gene matches. CDR3 region: CASSYTGTGAGYTF. CDR3 coding DNA: TGTGCCAGCAGTTACACCGGGACAGGGGCGGGCTACACCTTC.

In its sample, this clone was seen a few times. This sequence joins TRBV20-1 and TRBJ2-3, with D perhaps matching TRBD1 (6 bases). Trimming shortened V by 3 bases and J by 4 bases, and 20 bases separated the two germline ends. Germline V gene lookup returns CDR1 DFQATT and CDR2 SNEGSKA (reference sequence). CDR3 length: 16 residues. DNA of the CDR3: TGCAGTGCTAGTTCTCTCAGGGGCTCTGTATCAGATACGCAGTATTTT. Translating it yields CSASSLRGSVSDTQYF.

This chain links TRBV15 with TRBJ1-2; no reliable D call. Trimming cost V 2 bases and J 2 bases, with 12 bases left between them. The CDR3 length is 15 residues. From germline, CDR1 is LNHNV and CDR2 YYDKDF (reference sequence). CDR3 residues: CATSRSPVTNYGYTF. CDR3 nucleotides: TGTGCCACCAGCAGAAGCCCCGTTACGAACTATGGCTACACCTTC.

This rearrangement joins TRBV2 to TRBJ1-5; 8 bases are shared with TRBD1. Unmatched junction bases numbered 1, after V lost 6 bases and J lost 0 bases. Germline-derived CDR1 and CDR2 are SNHLY and FYNNEI. The CDR3 contains 14 residues. The CDR3 loop is CASRDRVSNQPQHF. DNA of the CDR3: TGTGCCAGCAGGGACAGGGTTAGCAATCAGCCCCAGCATTTT. The full variable domain, completed using reference TRBV2 and TRBJ1-5, is EPEVTQTPSHQVTQMGQEVILRCVPISNHLYFYWYRQILGQKVEFLVSFYNNEISEKSEIFDDQFSVERPDGSNFTLKIRSTKLEDSAMYFCASRDRVSNQPQHFGDGTRLSIL.

This CDR3 reads CASSSYPGDTQYF. CDR3 sequence (DNA): TGTGCCAGTAGTAGCTACCCAGGAGATACGCAGTATTTT. The chain recombines TRBV19 with TRBJ2-3; D is ambiguous. Trimming took 4 bases from V and 5 from J, leaving 10 bases between them. Germline V lookup: CDR1 LNHDA, CDR2 SQIVND (reference sequence). The CDR3 totals 13 residues.

This chain joins TRBV7-2 and TRBJ1-5, with 7 bases aligning to TRBD1. The CDR3 covers 14 residues. V shed 2 bases, J shed 7 bases, and the junction held 5 bases outside the gene matches. Germline loops: CDR1 SGHTA, CDR2 FQGNSA. CDR3: CASSLISGGQPQHF. The DNA of the CDR3 is TGTGCCAGCAGCTTAATCTCAGGGGGACAGCCCCAGCATTTT.

V and J are TRBV27 and TRBJ2-3, with TRBD2 matching 12 bases. The V gene end was trimmed by 6 bases and the J gene end by 0 bases; junction bases not matched to a gene: 13. The CDR3 is made up of 19 amino acids. Germline V gene sequence: CDR1 MNHEY, CDR2 SMNVEV (reference sequence). CDR3 coding DNA: TGTGCCAGCAGCAGACGGGGGGCTAGCGGGAGGGCGAGCACAGATACGCAGTATTTT. Translating gives CASSRRGASGRASTDTQYF.

The J gene is TRBJ2-1, the V gene TRBV20-1; TRBD2 matches 8 bases. V lost 3 bases, J lost 4 bases, and 8 bases stayed unmatched. CDR1 and CDR2 from the germline V gene are DFQATT and SNEGSKA (reference sequence). The CDR3 covers 15 residues. In nucleotides, the CDR3 is TGCAGTGCTAGTGACGGGCGGGGGGATTACAATGAGCAGTTCTTC. It encodes CSASDGRGDYNEQFF.

The chain uses TRBV5-4 and TRBJ1-2; 12 nucleotides align to TRBD1. The junction had 2 bases not matched to a gene; V was cut back by 7 bases and J by 1 base. This CDR3 is 14 amino acids long. CDR1 is SGHNT, CDR2 YYREEE, per germline (reference sequence). For the CDR3, the DNA is TGTGCCAGCGGGGACAGGGGGCTTAACTATGGCTACACCTTC. Encoded protein: CASGDRGLNYGYTF.

V is TRBV11-2 and J is TRBJ2-1; 13 bases agree with TRBD2. The CDR3 consists of 17 residues. The germline CDR1 and CDR2 sequences are SGHAT and FQNNGV. Losses at the gene ends were 10 bases for V and 6 bases for J; bases not matched to a gene: 15. CDR3 DNA: TGTGCCACTCCGATAGGGACTAGCGGGAAGGTCGGCAATGAGCAGTTCTTC. Its protein product is CATPIGTSGKVGNEQFF.

V is TRBV7-3 and J is TRBJ2-4, with TRBD1 identical over 7 bases. This CDR3 contains 19 residues. V trimming: 2 bases; J trimming: 0 bases; junction bases outside the gene matches: 13. Germline loops: CDR1 SGHTA, CDR2 FQGTGA. The CDR3 sequence: CASSLPGTEKLIAKNIQYF. CDR3 coding DNA: TGTGCCAGCAGCTTACCCGGGACAGAGAAACTTATAGCCAAAAACATTCAGTACTTC.

This chain links TRBV4-1 with TRBJ2-2, with TRBD2 identical over 10 bases. The germline CDR1 and CDR2 sequences are MGHRA and YSYEKL. Trimming took 3 bases from V and 4 from J; bases not matched to a gene: 8. This CDR3 is built from 17 residues. CDR3 sequence reads: CASSQRAGGLITGELFF. The CDR3 DNA sequence: TGCGCCAGCAGCCAGAGAGCGGGGGGGCTAATCACCGGGGAGCTGTTTTTT.

The V call is TRBV5-1, the J call TRBJ2-2; TRBD2 agrees at 7 bases. Germline CDR1 and CDR2: SGHRS and YFSETQ. Unmatched junction bases numbered 8, after V lost 0 bases and J lost 6 bases. The CDR3 loop spans 16 amino acids. The CDR3 spells CASSLDVGGPPGELFF. DNA of the CDR3: TGCGCCAGCAGCTTGGATGTGGGAGGGCCTCCCGGGGAGCTGTTTTTT.

Remarks on this clone: Different DNA sequences within this sample yield the same CDR3. This chain uses TRBV30 with TRBJ2-5; TRBD2 might be the D (5 bases). Germline-derived CDR1 and CDR2 are GTSNPN and SVGIG (reference sequence). The CDR3 totals 12 residues. Trimming shortened V by 3 bases and J by 3 bases, and 8 bases separated the two germline ends. CDR3 sequence reads: CAWSTGKETQYF. The CDR3 coding sequence is TGTGCCTGGAGCACGGGAAAAGAGACCCAGTACTTC.

Worth noting for this clone: The same CDR3 can be traced to other DNA sequences in this sample. The V call is TRBV4-1, the J call TRBJ2-7; D is possibly TRBD2 (5 bases). V was trimmed by 1 base and J by 2 bases, leaving 9 bases between them. This CDR3 has 14 amino acids. Germline V lookup: CDR1 MGHRA, CDR2 YSYEKL. CDR3 loop: CASSQASRAYEQYF. The CDR3 DNA reads TGCGCCAGCAGCCAAGCTAGCAGAGCCTACGAGCAGTACTTC.